This note documents a single TCR beta chain sequence. This clone was detected only once. The antigen it binds to is not known. It has no much larger one-base neighbor in the sample; base qualities were not kept. TCRbeta CDR3 regions were amplified from genomic DNA by means of the immunoSEQ Assay, a bias-controlled multiplex PCR. Per the authors' processing: The number of nucleated cells in each sample was estimated from the amplification of reference gene primers within the assay. To quantify the absolute abundance of each unique TCRbeta CDR3 rearrangement, sequence reads were collapsed and filtered. Productive Simpson clonality was computed per sample as the square root of Simpson's diversity index over productive rearrangements. Not all clones reach the TCRdb copy of this immuneACCESS table, which keeps in-frame sequences only. Checked studies attribute under half of the gap to unresolved V genes and leave the rest unexplained. Clonal size and the V and J genes are those of that table, whereas D and trimming came from the DNA. This sample is represented by 65,000 to 95,000 clones; 75% to 85% of them were singletons. Around 12% of the sample is in the top ten clones.

V is clipped by 3 bases and J by 2 bases, and the sequence between their germline boundaries is 4 bases long. The germline V gene (reference sequence) supplies CDR1 LNHDA and CDR2 SQIVND. From the cysteine through the phenylalanine, the CDR3 covers 12 amino acids. The CDR3 DNA has 36 bases and is translated from base 1. The sample originates from a study of blood T cell repertoires in COVID-19 (TCRdb year 2020). With regard to the full study: The collaborator samples originated in the United States, Italy and Spain and spanned the acute and convalescent phases of COVID-19. Where HLA class I and class II types were available, the types were taken from metadata supplied by the sample provider, not from assay-based typing. The samples were drawn from the first 160 participants of the ongoing ImmuneRACE study and from 1,200 or so subjects provided by 6 global collaborators. The repertoires were released in a freely available public database intended as a resource for research on the immune response to SARS-CoV-2. Nearly every sample came with metadata listing a de-identified subject ID, COVID-19 status, age in years and sex. The dataset comprised deeply sampled blood TCRbeta repertoires from subjects exposed to, actively infected with, or recovered from COVID-19. The material from the prospective study consisted of cDNA or gDNA derived from T cells, B-cell-depleted T cells, or PBMCs.

The paper's findings and limits, for the study overall: The quantity of clinical and demographic metadata differed by source and by participant and was supplied without curation.

The collaborating institutions used their own protocols to collect whole blood in K2EDTA tubes. Collaborator samples were shipped for TCRbeta analysis as frozen whole blood, isolated PBMCs, or DNA extracted from either sample type. The TCR sequence derives from a woman in her 40s with active or convalescent COVID-19. The chain uses TRBV19 and TRBJ2-5; too little of a D gene remains to name it. Sequencing was performed on peripheral blood. CDR3 sequence: CASSIGQETQYF. The DNA reads as follows: TGTGCCAGTAGTATCGGGCAAGAGACCCAGTACTTC. The reference TRBV19 and TRBJ2-5 proteins fill in what lies around the CDR3, so the full variable domain reads DGGITQSPKYLFRKEGQNVTLSCEQNLNHDAMYWYRQDPGQGLRLIYYSQIVNDFQKGDIAEGYSVSREKKESFPLTVTSAQKNPTAFYLCASSIGQETQYFGPGTRLLVL.